These T cell receptor beta chains were read from a single sample in a study of T cell responses to AZD1222 COVID-19 vaccine. The table came from immunoSEQ multiplex PCR; TCRdb's copy has only in-frame clones and leaves some out. The sample includes tens of thousands of clones, 87% of them seen just once. The material was peripheral blood, obtained 28 days after the second AZD1222 dose. The receptors stem from an adult who received the AZD1222 COVID-19 vaccine. Both conserved end residues are part of each CDR3. A D gene is named only where the DNA matches it firmly. Part of the rows lack a size; the others show once, few, many or a class for expanded clones.

clone size	V gene	J gene	CDR3 length	D gene	CDR3 protein	CDR3 DNA
once	TRBV19	TRBJ2-7	14	TRBD2	CASSTWTSGYEQYF	TGTGCCAGTAGTACTTGGACTAGCGGATACGAGCAGTACTTC
.	TRBV6-5	TRBJ1-3	14	.	CASSRDISGNTIYF	TGTGCCAGCAGCAGGGACATCTCTGGAAACACCATATATTTT
.	TRBV29-1	TRBJ1-4	13	TRBD1	CSAGTGNNEKLFF	TGCAGCGCGGGGACAGGGAATAATGAAAAACTGTTTTTT
.	TRBV6-6	TRBJ1-4	15	.	CASRDGPVGNEKLFF	TGTGCCAGCAGAGACGGACCGGTTGGGAATGAAAAACTGTTTTTT
.	TRBV7-9	TRBJ2-2	15	TRBD2	CASSLNGRAEEELFF	TGTGCCAGCAGCTTAAACGGGAGGGCCGAGGAGGAGCTGTTTTTT
.	TRBV5-1	TRBJ2-1	18	.	CAKTPARSRDGSYNEQFF	TGCGCGAAGACCCCTGCAAGGTCCCGGGACGGATCCTACAATGAGCAGTTCTTC
.	TRBV9	TRBJ1-2	12	.	CASSGYRVGYTF	TGTGCCAGCAGCGGGTACAGGGTTGGCTACACCTTC
.	TRBV27	TRBJ2-1	12	.	CASSLWQGEQFF	TGTGCCAGCAGTTTGTGGCAGGGTGAGCAGTTCTTC
.	TRBV6-5	TRBJ1-1	11	.	CASSYGVEAFF	TGTGCCAGCAGTTACGGGGTTGAAGCTTTCTTT
.	TRBV7-9	TRBJ2-4	13	.	CASSVDTKNIQYF	TGTGCCAGCAGCGTCGACACCAAAAACATTCAGTACTTC
.	TRBV18	TRBJ1-1	13	.	CASSPTRGAEAFF	TGTGCCAGCTCACCAACCAGGGGCGCTGAAGCTTTCTTT
once	TRBV19	TRBJ1-2	16	TRBD1	CASSITGVEGNYGYTF	TGTGCCAGTAGTATCACAGGGGTAGAGGGTAACTATGGCTACACCTTC
.	TRBV19	TRBJ2-3	15	.	CASSTGKELTDTQYF	TGTGCCAGTAGTACGGGGAAGGAGTTGACAGATACGCAGTATTTT
.	TRBV5-1	TRBJ1-2	15	TRBD1	CASSLKEGADYGYTF	TGCGCCAGCAGCTTGAAGGAGGGGGCCGACTATGGCTACACCTTC
.	TRBV25-1	TRBJ1-1	14	.	CASSEWKGSTEAFF	TGTGCCAGCAGTGAATGGAAGGGGAGCACTGAAGCTTTCTTT
.	TRBV10-3	TRBJ2-7	11	TRBD2	CAIRAGDEQYF	TGTGCCATCAGAGCGGGGGACGAGCAGTACTTC
.	TRBV6-5	TRBJ1-1	12	.	CASGTSNTEAFF	TGTGCCAGTGGGACATCTAACACTGAAGCTTTCTTT
.	TRBV5-6	TRBJ1-1	13	.	CASSFFSPREAFF	TGTGCCAGCAGCTTTTTTTCCCCGCGAGAAGCTTTCTTT
.	TRBV19	TRBJ2-3	16	TRBD2	CASTPTSGIIGDTQYF	TGTGCCAGTACCCCGACTAGCGGGATAATTGGAGATACGCAGTATTTT
.	TRBV2	TRBJ1-1	13	TRBD1	CASSLGTGAEAFF	TGTGCCAGCAGTCTCGGGACAGGTGCTGAAGCTTTCTTT
.	TRBV12-3/TRBV12-4	TRBJ2-5	13	TRBD2	CASSSTSEETQYF	TGTGCCAGCAGTTCGACTAGCGAAGAGACCCAGTACTTC
.	TRBV30	TRBJ1-5	14	TRBD1	CAWAGQGAGQPQHF	TGTGCCTGGGCGGGACAGGGGGCAGGTCAGCCCCAGCATTTT
.	TRBV11-2	TRBJ1-1	14	.	CASSLELVNTEAFF	TGTGCCAGCAGCTTAGAACTCGTGAACACTGAAGCTTTCTTT
.	TRBV7-2	TRBJ1-2	16	.	CASSPGGWARNYGYTF	TGTGCCAGCAGCCCGGGAGGTTGGGCTCGGAACTATGGCTACACCTTC
.	TRBV6-5	TRBJ2-6	15	.	CASIRLSSGANVLTF	TGTGCTAGCATTAGGTTAAGCTCTGGGGCCAACGTCCTGACTTTC
.	TRBV7-6	TRBJ2-7	15	TRBD1	CASSPGQGDAYEQYF	TGTGCCAGCAGCCCGGGACAGGGGGACGCCTACGAGCAGTACTTC
.	TRBV20-1	TRBJ1-1	11	.	CSAGGLPEAFF	TGCAGTGCCGGGGGGCTACCGGAGGCTTTCTTT
.	TRBV20-1	TRBJ1-2	12	.	CSASDGDYGYTF	TGCAGTGCTAGTGACGGGGACTATGGCTACACCTTC
.	TRBV9	TRBJ2-7	11	.	CASSAGVEQYF	TGTGCCAGCAGCGCGGGGGTCGAGCAGTACTTC
.	TRBV18	TRBJ2-3	18	TRBD2	CASSPPRLAGGSTDTQYF	TGTGCCAGCTCACCACCCCGACTAGCGGGAGGGTCCACAGATACGCAGTATTTT
.	TRBV18	TRBJ2-2	15	.	CASSSTAVNTGELFF	TGTGCCAGCTCCTCCACAGCGGTGAACACCGGGGAGCTGTTTTTT
.	TRBV4-1	TRBJ1-5	14	.	CASSLLDGYQPQHF	TGCGCCAGCAGCCTCTTGGACGGATATCAGCCCCAGCATTTT
.	TRBV2	TRBJ1-4	14	TRBD1	CASRVTGVNEKLFF	TGTGCCAGCAGGGTGACAGGGGTTAATGAAAAACTGTTTTTT
.	TRBV19	TRBJ1-5	14	.	CAGSGGGLEQPQHF	TGTGCCGGCTCTGGGGGGGGGCTGGAACAGCCCCAGCATTTT
.	TRBV5-4	TRBJ2-7	13	.	CASSFGGAYEQYF	TGTGCCAGCAGCTTTGGCGGAGCCTACGAGCAGTACTTC
.	TRBV7-9	TRBJ1-4	16	.	CASSFARGETNEKLFF	TGTGCCAGCAGCTTTGCCAGAGGGGAAACTAATGAAAAACTGTTTTTT
.	TRBV6-5	TRBJ2-1	16	TRBD1	CASSYSTGQGFNEQFF	TGTGCCAGCAGTTACTCGACGGGACAGGGGTTCAATGAGCAGTTCTTC
.	TRBV29-1	TRBJ2-1	14	.	CSVEGRLLNHEQFF	TGCAGCGTTGAGGGCCGCCTTCTGAACCATGAGCAGTTCTTC
.	TRBV25-1	TRBJ2-2	17	TRBD1	CASSVLRGTGGSGELFF	TGTGCCAGCAGTGTCTTAAGGGGGACAGGGGGCTCCGGGGAGCTGTTTTTT
.	TRBV10-3	TRBJ1-4	13	.	CASGGATNEKLFF	TGTGCCTCCGGAGGTGCAACTAATGAAAAACTGTTTTTT
.	TRBV28	TRBJ1-5	16	TRBD1	CASSLNRGTRNQPQHF	TGTGCCAGCAGTTTAAACAGGGGAACGCGCAATCAGCCCCAGCATTTT
medium-sized	TRBV27	TRBJ1-5	17	TRBD1	CASSLSHGQGSNQPQHF	TGTGCCAGCAGTTTATCGCACGGACAGGGCAGCAATCAGCCCCAGCATTTT
.	TRBV3-1/TRBV3-2	TRBJ2-7	17	TRBD2	CASSQEVGLAGGLEQYF	TGTGCCAGCAGCCAAGAGGTTGGGCTAGCGGGAGGGCTCGAGCAGTACTTC
.	TRBV18	TRBJ1-6	15	.	CASSPDKVYNSPLHF	TGTGCCAGCTCACCAGACAAGGTTTATAATTCACCCCTCCACTTT
.	TRBV6-5	TRBJ1-1	13	.	CASSPLGRTEAFF	TGTGCCAGCAGCCCCTTAGGGAGGACTGAAGCTTTCTTT
few	TRBV6-5	TRBJ1-1	15	.	CASRPRQVLGTEAFF	TGTGCCAGCAGACCCCGACAAGTCCTAGGCACTGAAGCTTTCTTT
.	TRBV5-1	TRBJ2-5	15	TRBD2	CASSYAGGLAETQYF	TGCGCCAGCAGTTACGCGGGAGGACTGGCAGAGACCCAGTACTTC
.	TRBV6-5	TRBJ1-2	11	.	CASSAGYGYTF	TGTGCCAGCAGCGCAGGGTATGGCTACACCTTC
.	TRBV3-1/TRBV3-2	TRBJ1-2	15	.	CASSQAALTNYGYTF	TGTGCCAGCAGCCAAGCAGCGCTAACTAACTATGGCTACACCTTC